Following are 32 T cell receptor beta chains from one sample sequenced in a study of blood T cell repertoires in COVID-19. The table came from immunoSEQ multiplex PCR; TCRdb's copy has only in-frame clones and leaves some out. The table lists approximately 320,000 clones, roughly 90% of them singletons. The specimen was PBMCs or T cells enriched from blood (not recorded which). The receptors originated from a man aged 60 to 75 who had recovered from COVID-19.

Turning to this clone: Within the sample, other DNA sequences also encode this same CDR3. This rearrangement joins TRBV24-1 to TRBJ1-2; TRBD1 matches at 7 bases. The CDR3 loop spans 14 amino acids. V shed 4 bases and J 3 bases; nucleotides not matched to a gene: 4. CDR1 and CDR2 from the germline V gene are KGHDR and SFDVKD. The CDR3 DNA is TGTGCCACCAGTGACCACGGACAGGACTATGGCTACACCTTC. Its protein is CATSDHGQDYGYTF.

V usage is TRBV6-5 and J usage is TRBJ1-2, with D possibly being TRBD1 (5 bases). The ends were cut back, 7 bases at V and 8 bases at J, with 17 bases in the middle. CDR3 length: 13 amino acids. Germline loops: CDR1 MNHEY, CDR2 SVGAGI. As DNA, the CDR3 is TGTGCCAGCAAGATATCGGGGGAGGACGGCTACACCTTC. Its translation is CASKISGEDGYTF.

Here the CDR3 DNA reads TGTGCCAGCAGCCCCTCACTTAATTCACCCCTCCACTTT. Its translation is CASSPSLNSPLHF. J is TRBJ1-6 and V is TRBV3-1 (or the pseudogene TRBV3-2); D gene uncertain. V was cut by 4 bases and J by 6 bases, with 7 bases left in between. The CDR3 is 13 amino acids. Germline V gene lookup returns CDR1 LGHDT and CDR2 YNNKEL (reference sequence).

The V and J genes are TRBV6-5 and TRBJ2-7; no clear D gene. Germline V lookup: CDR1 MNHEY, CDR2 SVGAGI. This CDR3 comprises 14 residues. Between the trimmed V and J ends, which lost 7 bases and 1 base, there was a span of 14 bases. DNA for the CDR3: TGTGCCAGCACCCCCGCCCAGTTTTCCTACGAGCAGTACTTC. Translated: CASTPAQFSYEQYF.

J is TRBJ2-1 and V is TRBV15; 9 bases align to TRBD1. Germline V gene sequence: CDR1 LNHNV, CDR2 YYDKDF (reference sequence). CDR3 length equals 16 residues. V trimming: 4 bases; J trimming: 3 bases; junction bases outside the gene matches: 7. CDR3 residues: CATSIWTGAIYNEQFF. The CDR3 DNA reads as TGTGCCACCAGCATTTGGACAGGGGCTATCTACAATGAGCAGTTCTTC.

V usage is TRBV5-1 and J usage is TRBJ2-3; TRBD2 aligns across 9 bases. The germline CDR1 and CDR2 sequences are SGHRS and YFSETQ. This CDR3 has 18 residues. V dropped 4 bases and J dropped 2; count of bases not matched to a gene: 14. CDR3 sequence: CASSGLAGGHLFTDTQYF. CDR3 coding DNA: TGCGCCAGCAGCGGCCTGGCGGGGGGGCACCTTTTCACAGATACGCAGTATTTT.

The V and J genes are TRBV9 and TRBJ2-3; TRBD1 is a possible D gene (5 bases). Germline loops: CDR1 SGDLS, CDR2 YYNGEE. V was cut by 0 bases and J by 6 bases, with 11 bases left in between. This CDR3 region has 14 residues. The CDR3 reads CASSVEAGRDTQYF. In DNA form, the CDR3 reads TGTGCCAGCAGCGTAGAGGCAGGGCGCGATACGCAGTATTTT.

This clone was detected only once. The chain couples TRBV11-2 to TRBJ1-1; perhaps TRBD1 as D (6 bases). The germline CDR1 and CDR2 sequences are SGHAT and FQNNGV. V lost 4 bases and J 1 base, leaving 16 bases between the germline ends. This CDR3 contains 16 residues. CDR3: CASSSPLGQTNTEAFF. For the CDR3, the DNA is TGTGCCAGCAGCTCCCCCCTGGGACAAACGAACACTGAAGCTTTCTTT.

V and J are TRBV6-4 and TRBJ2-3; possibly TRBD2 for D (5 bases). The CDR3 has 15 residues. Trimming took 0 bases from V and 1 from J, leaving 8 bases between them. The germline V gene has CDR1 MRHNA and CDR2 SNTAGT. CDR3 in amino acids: CASSDSLGGTDTQYF. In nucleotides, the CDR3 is TGTGCCAGCAGTGACTCGTTGGGAGGCACAGATACGCAGTATTTT.

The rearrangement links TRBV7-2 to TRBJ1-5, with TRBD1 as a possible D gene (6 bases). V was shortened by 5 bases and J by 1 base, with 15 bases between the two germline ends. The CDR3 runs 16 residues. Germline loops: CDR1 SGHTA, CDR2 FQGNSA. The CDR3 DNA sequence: TGTGCCAGCAGCCAACAGGGAGTTGCCAGCAATCAGCCCCAGCATTTT. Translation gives CASSQQGVASNQPQHF.

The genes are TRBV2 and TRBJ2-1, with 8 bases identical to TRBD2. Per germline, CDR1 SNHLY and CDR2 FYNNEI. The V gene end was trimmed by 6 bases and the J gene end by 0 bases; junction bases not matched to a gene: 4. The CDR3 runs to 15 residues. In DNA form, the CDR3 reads TGTGCCAGCAGGGAAAGCGGGAGCTCCTACAATGAGCAGTTCTTC. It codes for CASRESGSSYNEQFF.

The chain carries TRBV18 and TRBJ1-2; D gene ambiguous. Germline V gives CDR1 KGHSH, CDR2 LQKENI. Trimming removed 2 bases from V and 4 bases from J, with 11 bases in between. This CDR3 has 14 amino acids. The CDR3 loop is CASSPVAVAYGYTF. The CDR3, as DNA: TGTGCCAGCTCACCAGTGGCCGTCGCCTATGGCTACACCTTC.

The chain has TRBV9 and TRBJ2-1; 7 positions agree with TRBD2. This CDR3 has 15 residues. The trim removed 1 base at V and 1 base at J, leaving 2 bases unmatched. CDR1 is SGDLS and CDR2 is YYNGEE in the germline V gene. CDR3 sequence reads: CASSVTGGSYNEQFF. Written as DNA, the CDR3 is TGTGCCAGCAGCGTAACGGGAGGATCCTACAATGAGCAGTTCTTC.

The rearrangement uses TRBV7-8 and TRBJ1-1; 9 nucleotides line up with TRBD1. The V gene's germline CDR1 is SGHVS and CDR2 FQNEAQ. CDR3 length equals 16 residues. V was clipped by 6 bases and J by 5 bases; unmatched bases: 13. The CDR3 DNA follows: TGTGCCAGCAGTTCGGGAACGGGACAGGGAAGTACTGAAGCTTTCTTT. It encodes CASSSGTGQGSTEAFF.

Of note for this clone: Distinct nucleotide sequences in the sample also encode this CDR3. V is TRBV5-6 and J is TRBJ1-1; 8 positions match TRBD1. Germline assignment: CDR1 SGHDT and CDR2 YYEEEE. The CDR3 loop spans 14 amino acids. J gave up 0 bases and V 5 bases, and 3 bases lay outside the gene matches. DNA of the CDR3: TGTGCCAGCAGTTCGGACAGGGTGAACACTGAAGCTTTCTTT. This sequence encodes CASSSDRVNTEAFF.

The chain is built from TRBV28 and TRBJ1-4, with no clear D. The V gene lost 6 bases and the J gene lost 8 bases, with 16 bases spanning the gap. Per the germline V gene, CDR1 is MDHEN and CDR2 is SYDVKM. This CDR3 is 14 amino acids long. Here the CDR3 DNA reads TGTGCCAGCAGCCGCGCCCCGGGAGGAGAAAAACTGTTTTTT. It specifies CASSRAPGGEKLFF. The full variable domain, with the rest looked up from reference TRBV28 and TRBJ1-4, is DVKVTQSSRYLVKRTGEKVFLECVQDMDHENMFWYRQDPGLGLRLIYFSYDVKMKEKGDIPEGYSVSREKKERFSLILESASTNQTSMYLCASSRAPGGEKLFFGSGTQLSVL.

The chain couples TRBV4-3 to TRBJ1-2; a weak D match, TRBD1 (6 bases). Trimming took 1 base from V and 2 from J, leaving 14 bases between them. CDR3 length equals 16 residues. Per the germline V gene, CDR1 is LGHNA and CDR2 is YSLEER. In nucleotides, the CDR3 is TGCGCCAGCAGCCAAGTGGTAGGGGGGGGAAACTATGGCTACACCTTC. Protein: CASSQVVGGGNYGYTF.

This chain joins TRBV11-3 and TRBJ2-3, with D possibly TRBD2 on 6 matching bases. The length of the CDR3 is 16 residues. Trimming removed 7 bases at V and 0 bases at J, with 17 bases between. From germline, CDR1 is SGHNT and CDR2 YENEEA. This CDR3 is CASNPAAGPSTDTQYF. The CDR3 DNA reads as TGTGCCAGCAACCCTGCGGCGGGACCTAGCACAGATACGCAGTATTTT.

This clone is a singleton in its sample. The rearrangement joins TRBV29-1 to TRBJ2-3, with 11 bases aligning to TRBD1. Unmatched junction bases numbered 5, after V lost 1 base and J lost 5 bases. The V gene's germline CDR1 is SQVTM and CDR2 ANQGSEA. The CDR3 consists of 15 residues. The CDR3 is CSVEGGQGGGDTQYF. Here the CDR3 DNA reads TGCAGCGTTGAAGGGGGACAGGGGGGAGGAGATACGCAGTATTTT.

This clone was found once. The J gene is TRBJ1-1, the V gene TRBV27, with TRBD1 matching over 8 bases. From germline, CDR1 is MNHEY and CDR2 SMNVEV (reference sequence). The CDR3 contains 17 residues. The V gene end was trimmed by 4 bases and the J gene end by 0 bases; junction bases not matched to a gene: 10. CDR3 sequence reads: CASSSYGTGFLNTEAFF. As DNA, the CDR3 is TGTGCCAGCAGTTCCTACGGGACAGGATTTTTGAACACTGAAGCTTTCTTT.

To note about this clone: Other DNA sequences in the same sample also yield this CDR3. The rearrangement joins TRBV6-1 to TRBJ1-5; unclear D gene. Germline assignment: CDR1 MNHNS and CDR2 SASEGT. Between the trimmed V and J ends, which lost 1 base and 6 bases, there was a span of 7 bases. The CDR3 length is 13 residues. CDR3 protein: CASSEGEGQPQHF. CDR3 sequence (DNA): TGTGCCAGCAGTGAAGGTGAGGGTCAGCCCCAGCATTTT.

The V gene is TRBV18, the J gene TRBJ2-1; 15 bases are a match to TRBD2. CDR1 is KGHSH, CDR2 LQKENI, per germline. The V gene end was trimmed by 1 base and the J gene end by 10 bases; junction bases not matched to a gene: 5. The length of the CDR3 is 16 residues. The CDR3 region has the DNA TGTGCCAGCTCACCACTTCCGGGACTAGCGGGAGGAGAGCAGTTCTTC. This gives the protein CASSPLPGLAGGEQFF.

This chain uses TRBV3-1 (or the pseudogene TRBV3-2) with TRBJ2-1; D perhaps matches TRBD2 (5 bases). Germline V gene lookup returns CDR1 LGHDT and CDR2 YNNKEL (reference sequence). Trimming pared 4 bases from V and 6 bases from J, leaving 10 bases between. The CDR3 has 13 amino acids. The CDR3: CASSLRGRNEQFF. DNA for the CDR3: TGTGCCAGCAGCCTCCGGGGTCGCAATGAGCAGTTCTTC.

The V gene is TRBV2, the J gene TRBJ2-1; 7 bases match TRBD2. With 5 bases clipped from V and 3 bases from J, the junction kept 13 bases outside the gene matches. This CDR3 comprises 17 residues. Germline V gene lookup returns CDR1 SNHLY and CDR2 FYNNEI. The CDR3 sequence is CASSPRWGTTDYNEQFF. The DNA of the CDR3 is TGTGCCAGCAGTCCAAGGTGGGGGACTACCGACTACAATGAGCAGTTCTTC. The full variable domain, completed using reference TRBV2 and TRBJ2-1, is EPEVTQTPSHQVTQMGQEVILRCVPISNHLYFYWYRQILGQKVEFLVSFYNNEISEKSEIFDDQFSVERPDGSNFTLKIRSTKLEDSAMYFCASSPRWGTTDYNEQFFGPGTRLTVL.

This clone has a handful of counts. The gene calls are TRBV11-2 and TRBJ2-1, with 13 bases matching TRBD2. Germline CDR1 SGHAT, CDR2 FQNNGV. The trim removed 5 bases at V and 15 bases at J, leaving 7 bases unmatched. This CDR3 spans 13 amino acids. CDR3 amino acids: CASSPGLAGVTFF. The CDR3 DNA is TGTGCCAGCAGCCCAGGACTAGCGGGAGTTACGTTCTTC.

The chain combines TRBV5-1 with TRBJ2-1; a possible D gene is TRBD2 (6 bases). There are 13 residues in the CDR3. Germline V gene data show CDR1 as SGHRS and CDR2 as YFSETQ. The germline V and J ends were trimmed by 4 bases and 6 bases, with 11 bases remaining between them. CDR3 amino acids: CASSPTSPNEQFF. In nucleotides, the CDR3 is TGCGCCAGCAGCCCTACTAGCCCCAATGAGCAGTTCTTC.

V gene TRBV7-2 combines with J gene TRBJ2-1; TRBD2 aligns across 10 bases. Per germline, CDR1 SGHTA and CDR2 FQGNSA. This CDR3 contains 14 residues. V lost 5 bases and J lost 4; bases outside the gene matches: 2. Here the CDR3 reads CASSRTSGYNEQFF. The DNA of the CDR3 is TGTGCCAGCAGCCGGACTAGCGGTTACAATGAGCAGTTCTTC.

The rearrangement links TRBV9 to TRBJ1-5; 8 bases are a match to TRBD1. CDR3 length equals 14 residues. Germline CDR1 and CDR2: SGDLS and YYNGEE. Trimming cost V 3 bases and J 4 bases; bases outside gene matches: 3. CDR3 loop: CASSAGQVNQPQHF. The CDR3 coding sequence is TGTGCCAGCAGCGCGGGACAGGTAAATCAGCCCCAGCATTTT.

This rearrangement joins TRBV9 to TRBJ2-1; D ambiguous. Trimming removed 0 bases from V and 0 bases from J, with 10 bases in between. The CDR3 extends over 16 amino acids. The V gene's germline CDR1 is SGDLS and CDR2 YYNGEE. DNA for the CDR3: TGTGCCAGCAGCGTAGACAAGTGGAGCTCCTACAATGAGCAGTTCTTC. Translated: CASSVDKWSSYNEQFF.

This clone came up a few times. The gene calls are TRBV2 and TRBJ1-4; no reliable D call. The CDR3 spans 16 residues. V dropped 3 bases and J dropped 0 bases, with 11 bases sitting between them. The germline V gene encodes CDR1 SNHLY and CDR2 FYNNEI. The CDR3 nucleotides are TGTGCCAGCAGTGATCACTGGACTACAACTAATGAAAAACTGTTTTTT. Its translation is CASSDHWTTTNEKLFF.

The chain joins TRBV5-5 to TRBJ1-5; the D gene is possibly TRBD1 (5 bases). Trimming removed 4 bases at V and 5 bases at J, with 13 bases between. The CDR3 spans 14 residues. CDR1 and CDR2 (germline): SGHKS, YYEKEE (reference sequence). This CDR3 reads CASSRQPLDQPQHF. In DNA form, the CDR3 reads TGTGCCAGCAGCCGACAGCCTTTAGATCAGCCCCAGCATTTT.

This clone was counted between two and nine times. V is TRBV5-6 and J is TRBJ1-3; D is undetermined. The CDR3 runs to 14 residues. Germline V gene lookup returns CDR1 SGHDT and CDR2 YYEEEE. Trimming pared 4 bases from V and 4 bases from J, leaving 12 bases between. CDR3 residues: CASSLEEAGNTIYF. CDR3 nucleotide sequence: TGTGCCAGCAGCCTGGAGGAGGCCGGAAACACCATATATTTT.